One sample yielded the 30 T cell receptor beta chains listed below, sequenced in a study of technical replicates of blood from a few donors. The repertoire was sequenced with immunoSEQ multiplex PCR; TCRdb's copy has only in-frame clones and lacks some. This repertoire shows 75,000 to 100,000 clones, around 96% found once; its top ten account for about 0.25%. The material sequenced was T cells isolated from PBMCs. The source of these receptors is a human donor in good health.

The rearrangement links TRBV10-2 to TRBJ2-2, with D tentatively TRBD2 (6 bases). The V gene lost 1 base and the J gene lost 4 bases, with 16 bases spanning the gap. The germline V gene encodes CDR1 WSHSY and CDR2 SAAADI. The CDR3 loop spans 17 amino acids. The CDR3 bases are TGCGCCAGCAGTGAGTATGTAGCGGAACCCGCCACCGGGGAGCTGTTTTTT. Translation: CASSEYVAEPATGELFF.

The chain recombines TRBV7-9 with TRBJ2-7, with D perhaps TRBD1 (5 bases). Germline V lookup: CDR1 SEHNR, CDR2 FQNEAQ (reference sequence). Trimming removed 2 bases from V and 2 bases from J, with 7 bases in between. The CDR3 is 13 amino acids. The CDR3: CASSLQGPYEQYF. The DNA for the CDR3 is TGTGCCAGCAGCTTACAGGGCCCCTACGAGCAGTACTTC.

The rearrangement uses TRBV7-9 and TRBJ2-7, with D unclear. CDR1 is SEHNR and CDR2 is FQNEAQ in the germline V gene (reference sequence). This CDR3 region has 12 residues. Trimming shortened V by 5 bases and J by 8 bases, and 13 bases separated the two germline ends. The CDR3, as DNA: TGTGCCAGCAGCCCCGCGGAGTTCCAGCAGTACTTC. It specifies CASSPAEFQQYF.

The chain links TRBV10-1 to TRBJ2-1; weak D call: TRBD2 (6 bases). The germline gives CDR1 WNHNN, CDR2 SYGVQD (reference sequence). The CDR3 loop spans 15 amino acids. Trimming took off 2 bases at V and 12 bases at J, with 20 bases between the two ends. The CDR3 region is CASSETMALARVQFF. CDR3 coding DNA: TGCGCCAGCAGTGAGACCATGGCACTAGCACGGGTGCAGTTCTTC.

This rearrangement joins TRBV23-1 to TRBJ2-1; D remains ambiguous. TRBV23-1 is an ORF, with its function uncertain. The CDR3 extends over 16 amino acids. Trimming took off 0 bases at V and 10 bases at J, with 19 bases between the two ends. CDR3: CASSQSADTYMSEQFF. The CDR3 nucleotides are TGCGCCAGCAGTCAATCTGCCGACACCTATATGTCGGAGCAGTTCTTC.

The chain combines TRBV2 with TRBJ2-2; maybe TRBD2 (6 bases). Trimming stripped 7 bases from V and 6 bases from J, with 15 bases between. Germline values: CDR1 SNHLY, CDR2 FYNNEI. The CDR3 is made up of 14 amino acids. This CDR3 reads CASIGGDPAGELFF. The CDR3 DNA sequence: TGTGCCAGCATTGGCGGGGACCCCGCCGGGGAGCTGTTTTTT.

The V gene is TRBV7-8, the J gene TRBJ1-1; TRBD1 agrees at 7 bases. Germline trimming cut 6 bases from V and 4 bases from J; bases unmatched to any gene: 2. Looked up from germline, CDR1 is SGHVS and CDR2 is FQNEAQ. There are 12 residues in the CDR3. In DNA, the CDR3 is TGTGCCAGCAGTGACAGGGCCACTGAAGCTTTCTTT. Its translation: CASSDRATEAFF.

V and J are TRBV5-8 and TRBJ2-7, with 8 nucleotides matching TRBD1. CDR1 and CDR2 (germline): SGHTS, YDEGEE. The CDR3 totals 14 residues. With 5 bases clipped from V and 4 bases from J, the junction kept 8 bases outside the gene matches. The CDR3 coding sequence is TGTGCCAGCAGAAGGCAGGGGGCCCGTTACGAGCAGTACTTC. As protein: CASRRQGARYEQYF.

The chain combines TRBV5-1 with TRBJ1-6, with 8 bases identical to TRBD1. CDR1 SGHRS and CDR2 YFSETQ come from the germline V gene. After removal of 3 bases from V and 9 bases from J, the junction contained 2 bases not matched to a gene. This CDR3 is 13 amino acids long. CDR3 nucleotide sequence: TGCGCCAGCAGCTGGGACAGGACTTCACCCCTCCACTTT. This codes for CASSWDRTSPLHF.

The table lists this clone with a count of one. The chain carries TRBV29-1 and TRBJ1-2; 8 bases align to TRBD1. Looked up from germline, CDR1 is SQVTM and CDR2 is ANQGSEA. This CDR3 is 14 amino acids long. V was pared by 4 bases and J by 5 bases, with 9 bases of the junction left unmatched. In DNA form, the CDR3 reads TGCAGCGTTGTGACAGGGGCCAGGGGATATGGCTACACCTTC. Translating it yields CSVVTGARGYGYTF.

The chain joins TRBV7-6 to TRBJ1-1, with a weak D call TRBD1 (5 bases). Per the germline V gene, CDR1 is SGHVS and CDR2 is FNYEAQ. The V end lost 1 base, the J end lost 3 bases, and 9 bases lay between the germline ends. This CDR3 comprises 14 residues. CDR3 nucleotides: TGTGCCAGCAGCTTAGGCGCGGGGGACACTGAAGCTTTCTTT. This encodes CASSLGAGDTEAFF.

This clone has just one count. CDR3 sequence (DNA): TGTGCCAGCAGTTCGTTAGCGGGGGTTGCAGATACGCAGTATTTT. It translates to CASSSLAGVADTQYF. The chain has TRBV6-5 and TRBJ2-3; TRBD2 agrees at 9 bases. Germline V gene sequence: CDR1 MNHEY, CDR2 SVGAGI. Losses at the gene ends were 4 bases for V and 4 bases for J; bases not matched to a gene: 6. The CDR3 contains 15 residues.

V gene TRBV20-1 combines with J gene TRBJ1-1; D is undetermined. V lost 1 base to trimming and J lost 4 bases, with 4 bases between them. The length of the CDR3 is 11 residues. In germline, CDR1 is DFQATT, CDR2 SNEGSKA (reference sequence). CDR3 DNA sequence: TGCAGTGCTAGAGTGAGCACTGAAGCTTTCTTT. It is translated as CSARVSTEAFF.

CDR3 DNA sequence: TGTGCCATCACCCCGACAGGGGATGGCTACACCTTC. As protein: CAITPTGDGYTF. The V gene is TRBV10-3, the J gene TRBJ1-2; 8 nucleotides match TRBD1. J was trimmed by 6 bases and V by 7 bases; bases with no gene match: 4. The germline gives CDR1 ENHRY, CDR2 SYGVKD. This CDR3 is 12 amino acids long.

The count of this clone is one. The gene calls are TRBV10-1 and TRBJ2-1; D possibly corresponds to TRBD2 (6 bases). V was trimmed by 0 bases and J by 0 bases, leaving 9 bases between them. The CDR3 is 16 residues long. Germline V gene sequence: CDR1 WNHNN, CDR2 SYGVQD (reference sequence). The CDR3 here is CASSESVADSYNEQFF. CDR3 coding DNA: TGCGCCAGCAGTGAGTCGGTAGCGGACTCCTACAATGAGCAGTTCTTC.

This chain joins TRBV7-8 and TRBJ2-3, with 8 bases lining up with TRBD2. After removal of 11 bases from V and 3 bases from J, the junction contained 7 bases not matched to a gene. Germline CDR1 SGHVS, CDR2 FQNEAQ. This CDR3 spans 13 amino acids. CDR3 amino acids: CAGSQRETDTQYF. The CDR3 DNA reads as TGTGCCGGTTCCCAGCGGGAGACAGATACGCAGTATTTT. The full variable domain, rest sourced from reference TRBV7-8 and TRBJ2-3, is GAGVSQSPRYKVAKRGQDVALRCDPISGHVSLFWYQQALGQGPEFLTYFQNEAQLDKSGLPSDRFFAERPEGSVSTLKIQRTQQEDSAVYLCAGSQRETDTQYFGPGTRLTVL.

As DNA, the CDR3 is TGTGCCAGCAGCTTATTCTTCAGGGCCCGAGGCGAGCTCTACGAGCAGTACTTC. Its protein product is CASSLFFRARGELYEQYF. The genes are TRBV11-2 and TRBJ2-7; D is possibly TRBD1 (5 bases). The CDR3 is made up of 18 amino acids. Trimming took off 2 bases at V and 3 bases at J, with 23 bases between the two ends. Germline CDR1 reads SGHAT; CDR2 reads FQNNGV.

V usage is TRBV2 and J usage is TRBJ2-3; tentatively, D is TRBD1 (6 bases). The germline V gene encodes CDR1 SNHLY and CDR2 FYNNEI. With 5 bases removed from V and 4 bases from J, the gap between germline ends came to 19 bases. The CDR3 consists of 16 residues. CDR3 nucleotide sequence: TGTGCCAGCAGTTGGGGGCTAGCCGGGGCCGCAGATACGCAGTATTTT. This translates into CASSWGLAGAADTQYF.

This clone has a single count. The chain recombines TRBV18 with TRBJ2-7, with 8 bases lining up with TRBD1. The germline V gene encodes CDR1 KGHSH and CDR2 LQKENI. Losses at the gene ends were 0 bases for V and 6 bases for J; bases not matched to a gene: 1. The CDR3 runs 13 residues. For the CDR3, the DNA is TGTGCCAGCTCACCACCAACAGGGGGCGAGCAGTACTTC. Translated: CASSPPTGGEQYF. The full variable domain, in which reference TRBV18 and TRBJ2-7 provide the parts outside the CDR3, is NAGVMQNPRHLVRRRGQEARLRCSPMKGHSHVYWYRQLPEEGLKFMVYLQKENIIDESGMPKERFSAEFPKEGPSILRIQQVVRGDSAAYFCASSPPTGGEQYFGPGTRLTVT.

The chain recombines TRBV28 with TRBJ1-2, with D possibly being TRBD1 (6 bases). Trimming shortened V by 4 bases and J by 2 bases, and 11 bases separated the two germline ends. This CDR3 has 14 residues. Germline V CDR1 and CDR2: MDHEN, SYDVKM. CDR3 region: CASSYGTGNYGYTF. CDR3 coding DNA: TGTGCCAGCAGTTACGGTACAGGGAACTATGGCTACACCTTC.

This sequence joins TRBV11-2 and TRBJ2-3; possible D gene TRBD2, 6 bases. Deletions cut 5 bases from V and 5 bases from J, with 14 bases between. Germline CDR1 reads SGHAT; CDR2 reads FQNNGV. The CDR3 is 14 amino acids. Here the CDR3 reads CASSPDGSRDTQYF. The CDR3, as DNA: TGTGCCAGCAGCCCCGACGGGAGTAGAGATACGCAGTATTTT.

The chain couples TRBV27 to TRBJ2-3; 7 nucleotides agree with TRBD1. The V gene end was trimmed by 5 bases and the J gene end by 1 base; junction bases not matched to a gene: 18. The CDR3 length is 19 residues. Germline V gene lookup returns CDR1 MNHEY and CDR2 SMNVEV (reference sequence). The CDR3 protein is CASSLTGRRGYPGTDTQYF. CDR3 in DNA: TGTGCCAGCAGTCTGACAGGGCGTCGGGGCTACCCCGGCACAGATACGCAGTATTTT.

V usage is TRBV5-1 and J usage is TRBJ2-5; 10 bases align to TRBD2. Germline CDR1 SGHRS, CDR2 YFSETQ. This CDR3 is 15 amino acids long. J lost 2 bases, V lost 2 bases, and 3 bases had no gene match. The CDR3 protein is CASSLAGGNQETQYF. In nucleotides, the CDR3 is TGCGCCAGCAGCTTAGCGGGAGGGAATCAAGAGACCCAGTACTTC. The whole variable domain, remainder taken from reference TRBV5-1 and TRBJ2-5, is KAGVTQTPRYLIKTRGQQVTLSCSPISGHRSVSWYQQTPGQGLQFLFEYFSETQRNKGNFPGRFSGRQFSNSRSEMNVSTLELGDSALYLCASSLAGGNQETQYFGPGTRLLVL.

This clone was observed once. The J gene is TRBJ2-3, the V gene TRBV7-9; 7 bases are shared with TRBD2. There are 14 residues in the CDR3. The germline V gene encodes CDR1 SEHNR and CDR2 FQNEAQ (reference sequence). The V gene end was trimmed by 3 bases and the J gene end by 7 bases; junction bases not matched to a gene: 7. The CDR3 nucleotides are TGTGCCAGCAGCTTCGGCGGGAGTGAGAATACGCAGTATTTT. It specifies CASSFGGSENTQYF.

This sequence joins TRBV30 and TRBJ1-2; a weak D match, TRBD1 (6 bases). The CDR3 is made up of 13 amino acids. Germline-derived CDR1 and CDR2 are GTSNPN and SVGIG (reference sequence). The V gene lost 4 bases and the J gene lost 6 bases, with 15 bases spanning the gap. The CDR3 is CAWNRVGFHGYTF. The CDR3 DNA follows: TGTGCCTGGAACAGGGTGGGATTCCATGGCTACACCTTC.

The gene calls are TRBV11-2 and TRBJ2-7, with 10 bases that match TRBD1. Per germline, CDR1 SGHAT and CDR2 FQNNGV. This CDR3 contains 13 residues. V shed 5 bases, J shed 5 bases, and the junction held 3 bases outside the gene matches. The CDR3 DNA is TGTGCCAGCAGCCCGGACAGGGGGGACGAGCAGTACTTC. This translates into CASSPDRGDEQYF.

The CDR3 nucleotides read TGTGCCAGCTTGGGACTAGCGGGAGGGCCCGAGCAGTTCTTC. It is translated as CASLGLAGGPEQFF. The chain uses TRBV28 and TRBJ2-1; 16 bases line up with TRBD2. Germline trimming cut 8 bases from V and 10 bases from J; bases unmatched to any gene: 5. The length of the CDR3 is 14 residues. Per the germline V gene, CDR1 is MDHEN and CDR2 is SYDVKM.

This chain joins TRBV9 and TRBJ2-7; tentatively, D is TRBD2 (6 bases). Germline assignment: CDR1 SGDLS and CDR2 YYNGEE. The CDR3 has 16 amino acids. V gave up 3 bases and J gave up 4 bases, with 20 bases separating them. The CDR3 sequence is CASSGGLTGVAYEQYF. The DNA of the CDR3 is TGTGCCAGCAGCGGTGGGTTGACGGGGGTTGCGTACGAGCAGTACTTC.

The chain recombines TRBV28 with TRBJ1-4, with D tentatively TRBD1 (5 bases). Germline loops: CDR1 MDHEN, CDR2 SYDVKM. V was trimmed by 4 bases and J by 7 bases, leaving 13 bases between them. This CDR3 has 14 amino acids. The CDR3 loop reads CASSSGTIGEKLFF. The DNA for the CDR3 is TGTGCCAGCAGTTCCGGGACTATAGGTGAAAAACTGTTTTTT.

This clone was observed once. DNA for the CDR3: TGTGCCAGCAGCTTTACACTAGCGCCCGTCCTGTCCTACAATGAGCAGTTCTTC. Translating it yields CASSFTLAPVLSYNEQFF. This sequence joins TRBV11-3 and TRBJ2-1; 7 positions match TRBD2. This CDR3 comprises 18 residues. V shed 3 bases, J shed 1 base, and the junction held 12 bases outside the gene matches. Germline CDR1 is SGHNT and CDR2 is YENEEA. Looking up the rest from reference TRBV11-3 and TRBJ2-1 gives the full variable domain: EAGVVQSPRYKIIEKKQPVAFWCNPISGHNTLYWYLQNLGQGPELLIRYENEEAVDDSQLPKDRFSAERLKGVDSTLKIQPAELGDSAVYLCASSFTLAPVLSYNEQFFGPGTRLTVL.